One and the same sample provided the 26 T cell receptor beta chains below, sequenced in a study of blood T cell repertoires in COVID-19. Sequencing was performed with immunoSEQ multiplex PCR; in TCRdb, only in-frame clones are kept and a portion is missing. The sample contains tens of thousands of clones, 80% to 90% of which appear only once. The specimen was peripheral blood. The source of these receptors is a human donor in a cohort sampled during active COVID-19.

The CDR3 DNA follows: TGTGCCAGCAGCTTAGAGCGGGGTTACTACGAGCAGTACTTC. It codes for CASSLERGYYEQYF. The rearrangement joins TRBV7-8 to TRBJ2-7; 7 bases map to TRBD2. V dropped 1 base and J dropped 3; count of bases not matched to a gene: 3. This CDR3 is built from 14 residues. Germline V CDR1 and CDR2: SGHVS, FQNEAQ.

This chain uses TRBV11-2 with TRBJ2-5; 10 bases fit TRBD2. V dropped 4 bases and J dropped 5; count of bases not matched to a gene: 10. The germline CDR1 and CDR2 sequences are SGHAT and FQNNGV. This CDR3 contains 16 residues. The CDR3 bases are TGTGCCAGCAGCTCATACTGGGGTAGCGGGGGGGAGACCCAGTACTTC. It specifies CASSSYWGSGGETQYF. The variable domain in full, with the rest retrieved from reference TRBV11-2 and TRBJ2-5, is EAGVAQSPRYKIIEKRQSVAFWCNPISGHATLYWYQQILGQGPKLLIQFQNNGVVDDSQLPKDRFSAERLKGVDSTLKIQPAKLEDSAVYLCASSSYWGSGGETQYFGPGTRLLVL.

This clone was found a few times. The chain combines TRBV5-1 with TRBJ2-7, with D hard to call. Germline-derived CDR1 and CDR2 are SGHRS and YFSETQ. The CDR3 length is 14 residues. V shed 6 bases and J shed 3 bases, with 16 bases lying between them. CDR3 amino acids: CASTISTQSYEQYF. The DNA of the CDR3 is TGCGCCAGCACTATTAGTACTCAAAGCTACGAGCAGTACTTC.

The chain employs TRBV12-3 or TRBV12-4 and TRBJ2-3, with D perhaps TRBD2 (5 bases). V shed 5 bases and J shed 6 bases, with 9 bases lying between them. The CDR3 has 12 amino acids. The CDR3: CASSGAADTQYF. CDR3 nucleotides: TGTGCCAGCAGTGGAGCGGCGGATACGCAGTATTTT.

This clone was detected once. The chain carries TRBV9 and TRBJ1-4, with 7 bases lining up with TRBD1. The V segment lost 0 bases and the J segment 6 bases; nucleotides outside the gene matches: 5. This CDR3 region has 15 residues. Germline V CDR1 and CDR2: SGDLS, YYNGEE. The CDR3 DNA follows: TGTGCCAGCAGCGTAGGGACAGGACGTTATGAAAAACTGTTTTTT. This encodes CASSVGTGRYEKLFF.

The DNA of the CDR3 is TGCGCCAGCAACCGGGCGGGGGTTAGAACTGAAGCTTTCTTT. Translated, it gives CASNRAGVRTEAFF. The gene calls are TRBV5-1 and TRBJ1-1, with a tentative D call TRBD1 (5 bases). V shed 6 bases and J shed 5 bases, with 17 bases lying between them. In germline, CDR1 is SGHRS, CDR2 YFSETQ. The CDR3 runs to 14 residues.

The rearrangement links TRBV18 to TRBJ2-5; 11 positions agree with TRBD2. Unmatched junction bases numbered 14, after V lost 5 bases and J lost 3 bases. The CDR3 is 18 residues long. Germline CDR1 is KGHSH and CDR2 is LQKENI. CDR3 nucleotides: TGTGCCAGCTCATACGACGAGATTGTGACTAGCGGGGAAGAGACCCAGTACTTC. The encoded protein is CASSYDEIVTSGEETQYF.

The CDR3 sequence is CASQDRTHYGYTF. CDR3 nucleotides: TGTGCCAGCCAGGACAGGACCCACTATGGCTACACCTTC. V gene TRBV6-5 combines with J gene TRBJ1-2; 7 bases are shared with TRBD1. From germline, CDR1 is MNHEY and CDR2 SVGAGI. The trim removed 8 bases at V and 3 bases at J, leaving 6 bases unmatched. This CDR3 is 13 amino acids long.

The rearrangement uses TRBV2 and TRBJ2-5, with D tentatively TRBD2 (5 bases). The CDR3 has 13 residues. Germline values: CDR1 SNHLY, CDR2 FYNNEI. Between the trimmed V and J ends, which lost 4 bases and 2 bases, there was a span of 8 bases. The CDR3 region is CASSGQRQETQYF. The CDR3 DNA follows: TGTGCCAGCAGTGGGCAGCGGCAAGAGACCCAGTACTTC.

The chain is built from TRBV5-5 and TRBJ2-7, with a possible D match to TRBD2 (5 bases). The CDR3 runs to 12 residues. Trimming took off 9 bases at V and 4 bases at J, with 14 bases between the two ends. Germline lookup yields CDR1 SGHKS and CDR2 YYEKEE (reference sequence). The CDR3 spells CATGSSPYEQYF. CDR3 bases: TGTGCCACGGGGTCATCCCCATACGAGCAGTACTTC.

The rearrangement uses TRBV6-5 and TRBJ2-3, with D possibly matching TRBD2 (6 bases). V was clipped by 6 bases and J by 6 bases, with 19 bases between them. CDR3 length: 15 residues. The germline gives CDR1 MNHEY, CDR2 SVGAGI. CDR3 protein: CASSSQGGRRDTQYF. The CDR3 DNA sequence: TGTGCCAGCAGCTCCCAGGGTGGGAGGAGGGATACGCAGTATTTT.

CDR3 loop: CASQQWGLAGREQYF. The CDR3 nucleotides are TGTGCCAGCCAGCAGTGGGGACTAGCGGGACGCGAGCAGTACTTC. This chain links TRBV2 with TRBJ2-7; 13 bases agree with TRBD2. Germline CDR1 reads SNHLY; CDR2 reads FYNNEI. V gave up 8 bases and J gave up 6 bases; unmatched junction bases: 10. The CDR3 is made up of 15 amino acids.

The chain links TRBV2 to TRBJ2-1; D is unclear. Germline V gene lookup returns CDR1 SNHLY and CDR2 FYNNEI. Trimming left V 3 bases short and J 4 bases short, with 4 bases between. This CDR3 region has 12 residues. CDR3 region: CASSEQYNEQFF. As DNA, the CDR3 is TGTGCCAGCAGTGAGCAGTACAATGAGCAGTTCTTC.

This chain uses TRBV11-2 with TRBJ1-2; D might be TRBD1 (5 bases). Germline CDR1 SGHAT, CDR2 FQNNGV. With 5 bases removed from V and 0 bases from J, the gap between germline ends came to 10 bases. The CDR3 contains 14 residues. In nucleotides, the CDR3 is TGTGCCAGCAGCCCCCGGACAACTAACTATGGCTACACCTTC. This translates into CASSPRTTNYGYTF.

J is TRBJ2-7 and V is TRBV7-9; tentatively, D is TRBD1 (5 bases). Germline assignment: CDR1 SEHNR and CDR2 FQNEAQ (reference sequence). This CDR3 has 16 amino acids. V shed 2 bases and J shed 0 bases, with 14 bases lying between them. In DNA form, the CDR3 reads TGTGCCAGCAGCTTACTTGAATGGACAAACTCCTACGAGCAGTACTTC. Protein product: CASSLLEWTNSYEQYF.

This chain joins TRBV29-1 and TRBJ2-5; a possible D gene is TRBD2 (6 bases). The length of the CDR3 is 12 residues. Between the trimmed V and J ends, which lost 8 bases and 0 bases, there was a span of 10 bases. Germline V CDR1 and CDR2: SQVTM, ANQGSEA. CDR3 in amino acids: CSLRTNQETQYF. The CDR3 DNA reads TGCAGCCTTCGGACTAACCAAGAGACCCAGTACTTC.

The chain links TRBV7-9 to TRBJ2-1; D is uncertain. V lost 5 bases to trimming and J lost 2 bases, with 13 bases between them. Germline CDR1 is SEHNR and CDR2 is FQNEAQ (reference sequence). The CDR3 loop spans 15 amino acids. The CDR3 is CASSPLSVTYNEQFF. CDR3 DNA sequence: TGTGCCAGCAGCCCCTTGAGCGTGACCTACAATGAGCAGTTCTTC.

The rearrangement links TRBV19 to TRBJ2-4; TRBD1 matches 9 bases. In germline, CDR1 is LNHDA, CDR2 SQIVND (reference sequence). CDR3 length equals 14 residues. V shed 6 bases and J 8 bases; nucleotides not matched to a gene: 8. The CDR3 DNA follows: TGTGCCAGTAGCGAACAGGGGGCGTTGGACATTCAGTACTTC. Translation: CASSEQGALDIQYF.

The chain combines TRBV7-8 with TRBJ1-2, with TRBD1 matching 10 bases. The CDR3 runs to 15 residues. Looked up from germline, CDR1 is SGHVS and CDR2 is FQNEAQ. The trim removed 5 bases at V and 4 bases at J, leaving 7 bases unmatched. DNA for the CDR3: TGTGCCAGCAGCCTTTCCCGGACAGGGGGCTATGGCTACACCTTC. Amino acid sequence: CASSLSRTGGYGYTF.

The chain employs TRBV5-1 and TRBJ2-2, with 9 bases identical to TRBD1. This CDR3 region has 16 residues. Germline V gene lookup returns CDR1 SGHRS and CDR2 YFSETQ. The J segment lost 4 bases and the V segment lost 2 bases, leaving 6 bases of the junction unmatched. The CDR3 DNA sequence: TGCGCCAGCAGCTTTCCGGGACAGGGTAGCACCGGGGAGCTGTTTTTT. This encodes CASSFPGQGSTGELFF.

J is TRBJ1-3 and V is TRBV19; D possibly corresponds to TRBD1 (6 bases). CDR1 is LNHDA, CDR2 SQIVND, per germline (reference sequence). Trimming took off 3 bases at V and 2 bases at J, with 14 bases between the two ends. The CDR3 is 16 residues long. The CDR3 protein is CASSIFGNRAGNTIYF. Here the CDR3 DNA reads TGTGCCAGTAGTATCTTCGGAAACAGGGCTGGAAACACCATATATTTT.

The genes are TRBV5-8 and TRBJ2-3; no firm D call. This CDR3 has 13 residues. V gave up 0 bases and J gave up 1 base, with 3 bases separating them. CDR1 SGHTS and CDR2 YDEGEE come from the germline V gene. As DNA, the CDR3 is TGTGCCAGCAGCTTGGCGGGCACAGATACGCAGTATTTT. Its protein product is CASSLAGTDTQYF.

CDR3 residues: CASSPTGVGNTGELFF. CDR3 bases: TGTGCCAGCAGCCCGACGGGGGTGGGGAACACCGGGGAGCTGTTTTTT. The rearrangement uses TRBV9 and TRBJ2-2; perhaps TRBD2 as D (6 bases). CDR3 length: 16 amino acids. CDR1 is SGDLS, CDR2 YYNGEE, per germline. Trimming removed 4 bases at V and 1 base at J, with 14 bases between.

The chain joins TRBV15 to TRBJ2-7, with TRBD2 matching over 15 bases. Germline V gene sequence: CDR1 LNHNV, CDR2 YYDKDF (reference sequence). V was pared by 1 base and J by 7 bases, with 8 bases of the junction left unmatched. The CDR3 length is 17 residues. This CDR3 reads CATSRVYSGTSGGEQYF. CDR3 coding DNA: TGTGCCACCAGCAGAGTTTATAGTGGGACTAGCGGGGGGGAGCAGTACTTC.

V is TRBV5-4 and J is TRBJ2-2, with 7 bases matching TRBD2. This CDR3 has 16 residues. V lost 1 base, J lost 0 bases, and 3 bases stayed unmatched. From germline, CDR1 is SGHNT and CDR2 YYREEE (reference sequence). DNA of the CDR3: TGTGCCAGCAGCTTGAGCCTAGCGGCGAACACCGGGGAGCTGTTTTTT. This gives the protein CASSLSLAANTGELFF.

This chain uses TRBV19 with TRBJ2-7; 7 bases agree with TRBD2. Trimming at V came to 4 bases and at J to 6 bases, leaving 9 bases not matched to a gene. The CDR3 length is 14 residues. The germline gives CDR1 LNHDA, CDR2 SQIVND (reference sequence). In nucleotides, the CDR3 is TGTGCCAGTAGTAAATATGGGACTACTGCCGAGCAGTACTTC. Translating it yields CASSKYGTTAEQYF. The full variable domain, in which reference TRBV19 and TRBJ2-7 provide the parts outside the CDR3, is DGGITQSPKYLFRKEGQNVTLSCEQNLNHDAMYWYRQDPGQGLRLIYYSQIVNDFQKGDIAEGYSVSREKKESFPLTVTSAQKNPTAFYLCASSKYGTTAEQYFGPGTRLTVT.